These 13 T cell receptor beta chains were sequenced from one sample in a study of vaccination effects on CD4 cells after COVID-19. Data came from immunoSEQ multiplex PCR; TCRdb stores just in-frame clones and leaves some out. Found here are fewer than 50,000 clones, just under 85% of them singletons; the top ten hold roughly 2%. Pools of viral peptides were used by the ViraFEST assay to expand antigen-specific CD4+ T cells ahead of sequencing. With approximately 9 days of culture completed, CD4+ T cells were isolated. Every participant took two doses of the BNT162b2 or mRNA-1273 vaccine. These receptors' antigens are unknown. The source material was CD4+ T cells from PBMCs cultured with HCoV-NL63 spike peptides, sampled after COVID-19 vaccination. The receptors come from a human donor who received a COVID-19 vaccine. Some clones in this sample may be carry-over from other donors' samples.

V is TRBV24-1 and J is TRBJ2-5; 9 nucleotides agree with TRBD1. V was pared by 4 bases and J by 4 bases, with 9 bases of the junction left unmatched. The CDR3 is 16 residues long. In germline, CDR1 is KGHDR, CDR2 SFDVKD. The CDR3 here is CATSDPTGGSVETQYF. In DNA, the CDR3 is TGTGCCACCAGTGACCCGACAGGGGGTTCTGTAGAGACCCAGTACTTC.

This chain links TRBV13 with TRBJ1-6; the D gene is possibly TRBD1 (6 bases). This CDR3 spans 15 amino acids. V lost 2 bases to trimming and J lost 9 bases, with 14 bases between them. CDR1 and CDR2 from the germline V gene are PRHDT and FYEKMQ (reference sequence). The CDR3 sequence is CASSLRGRGGSPLHF. Here the CDR3 DNA reads TGTGCCAGCAGCTTACGGGGCAGGGGAGGTTCACCCCTCCACTTT.

V gene TRBV24-1 combines with J gene TRBJ2-3; tentatively, D is TRBD2 (6 bases). The V and J ends lost 8 bases and 0 bases respectively, with 11 bases between them. The CDR3 is made up of 14 amino acids. Germline lookup yields CDR1 KGHDR and CDR2 SFDVKD. Here the CDR3 DNA reads TGTGCCACCATGGGGGGTTTCAGCACAGATACGCAGTATTTT. Protein: CATMGGFSTDTQYF.

The V gene is TRBV7-3, the J gene TRBJ1-6, with D unresolved. The germline V gene encodes CDR1 SGHTA and CDR2 FQGTGA. The V and J ends lost 3 bases and 7 bases respectively, with 13 bases between them. There are 15 residues in the CDR3. The CDR3 loop is CASSLQPGINSPLHF. Here the CDR3 DNA reads TGTGCCAGCAGCTTGCAACCCGGGATCAATTCACCCCTCCACTTT. The full variable domain, rest sourced from reference TRBV7-3 and TRBJ1-6, is GAGVSQTPSNKVTEKGKYVELRCDPISGHTALYWYRQSLGQGPEFLIYFQGTGAADDSGLPNDRFFAVRPEGSVSTLKIQRTERGDSAVYLCASSLQPGINSPLHFGNGTRLTVT.

This clone was seen a single time. The V call is TRBV6-1, the J call TRBJ2-2; D is possibly TRBD1 or TRBD2 (5 bases each). Trimming shortened V by 1 base and J by 5 bases, and 11 bases separated the two germline ends. Germline lookup yields CDR1 MNHNS and CDR2 SASEGT. The CDR3 loop spans 15 amino acids. The CDR3: CASSEVLGDTGELFF. In nucleotides, the CDR3 is TGTGCCAGCAGTGAAGTCTTGGGGGATACCGGGGAGCTGTTTTTT.

This clone appeared a few times. The gene calls are TRBV5-5 and TRBJ2-7, with a weak D call TRBD1 (6 bases). The V gene lost 1 base and the J gene lost 2 bases, with 7 bases spanning the gap. This CDR3 is built from 13 residues. CDR1 SGHKS and CDR2 YYEKEE come from the germline V gene (reference sequence). The CDR3 region has the DNA TGTGCCAGCAGCTTGCAGGGGCCCTACGAGCAGTACGTC. Protein sequence: CASSLQGPYEQYV.

The V call is TRBV7-9, the J call TRBJ1-3; D ambiguous. Germline V gene lookup returns CDR1 SEHNR and CDR2 FQNEAQ (reference sequence). V was clipped by 5 bases and J by 1 base, with 12 bases between them. The CDR3 has 15 residues. CDR3: CASSTHGNSGNTIYF. The CDR3 coding sequence is TGTGCCAGCAGCACCCATGGAAATTCTGGAAACACCATATATTTT.

The rearrangement uses TRBV14 and TRBJ2-5; D tentatively reads TRBD1 or TRBD2 (5 bases each). Trimming took off 3 bases at V and 2 bases at J, with 7 bases between the two ends. The germline CDR1 and CDR2 sequences are SGHDN and FVKESK. The CDR3 is made up of 13 amino acids. In DNA form, the CDR3 reads TGTGCCAGCAGCCAGGGGGTGCAAGAGACCCAGTACTTC. It specifies CASSQGVQETQYF.

The rearrangement uses TRBV5-5 and TRBJ1-2, with D uncertain. The CDR3 length is 15 residues. Per germline, CDR1 SGHKS and CDR2 YYEKEE (reference sequence). V shed 4 bases and J shed 0 bases, with 13 bases lying between them. The CDR3 sequence is CASSPHSWANYGYTF. The CDR3 nucleotides read TGTGCCAGCAGCCCCCACAGTTGGGCTAACTATGGCTACACCTTC.

This sequence joins TRBV9 and TRBJ2-2; 8 bases are a match to TRBD1. The CDR3 consists of 14 residues. Germline V gene lookup returns CDR1 SGDLS and CDR2 YYNGEE. V lost 4 bases to trimming and J lost 6 bases; unmatched junction nucleotides: 5. Here the CDR3 DNA reads TGTGCCAGCAGCTCTAGGACAGGGCCCGGGGAGCTGTTTTTT. This codes for CASSSRTGPGELFF. The full variable domain, in which reference TRBV9 and TRBJ2-2 provide the parts outside the CDR3, is DSGVTQTPKHLITATGQRVTLRCSPRSGDLSVYWYQQSLDQGLQFLIQYYNGEERAKGNILERFSAQQFPDLHSELNLSSLELGDSALYFCASSSRTGPGELFFGEGSRLTVL.

The count of this clone is one. The rearrangement uses TRBV7-8 and TRBJ2-7; D may be TRBD2 (6 bases). Trimming removed 8 bases from V and 9 bases from J, with 20 bases in between. Per germline, CDR1 SGHVS and CDR2 FQNEAQ. The CDR3 consists of 13 residues. The CDR3 DNA reads as TGTGCCAGCGGAGAATCCGGGACTTCTTGGCAGTACGTC. This encodes CASGESGTSWQYV.

The chain carries TRBV18 and TRBJ2-6; perhaps D is TRBD1 or TRBD2 (5 bases each). The CDR3 is 16 amino acids. V was shortened by 1 base and J by 0 bases, with 7 bases between the two germline ends. The germline gives CDR1 KGHSH, CDR2 LQKENI. CDR3 coding DNA: TGTGCCAGCTCACCACGGGGGACCTCTGGGGCCAACGTCCTGACTTTC. It translates to CASSPRGTSGANVLTF.

This clone was seen a few times. The chain couples TRBV7-2 to TRBJ2-5, with D perhaps matching TRBD1 (5 bases). CDR1 SGHTA and CDR2 FQGNSA come from the germline V gene. The CDR3 length is 13 residues. V lost 5 bases and J 5 bases, leaving 12 bases between the germline ends. CDR3 coding DNA: TGTGCCAGCAGCCCCAGGGTTACGGAGACCCAGTACTTC. Amino acids: CASSPRVTETQYF.